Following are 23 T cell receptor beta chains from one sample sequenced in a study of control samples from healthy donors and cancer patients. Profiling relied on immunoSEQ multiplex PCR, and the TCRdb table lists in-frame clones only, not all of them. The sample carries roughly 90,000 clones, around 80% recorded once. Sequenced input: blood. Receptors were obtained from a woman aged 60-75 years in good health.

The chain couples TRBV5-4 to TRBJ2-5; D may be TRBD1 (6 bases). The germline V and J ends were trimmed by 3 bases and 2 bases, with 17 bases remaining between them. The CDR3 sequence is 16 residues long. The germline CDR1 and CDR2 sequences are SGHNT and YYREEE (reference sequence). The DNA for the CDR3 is TGTGCCAGCAGCTCGCACCTTTCAGGACAGCAAGAGACCCAGTACTTC. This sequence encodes CASSSHLSGQQETQYF.

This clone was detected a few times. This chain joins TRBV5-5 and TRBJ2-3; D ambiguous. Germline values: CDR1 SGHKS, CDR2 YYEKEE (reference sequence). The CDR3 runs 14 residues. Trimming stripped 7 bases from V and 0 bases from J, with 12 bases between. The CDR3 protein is CASESGFSTDTQYF. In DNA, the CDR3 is TGTGCCAGCGAGTCGGGTTTCAGCACAGATACGCAGTATTTT.

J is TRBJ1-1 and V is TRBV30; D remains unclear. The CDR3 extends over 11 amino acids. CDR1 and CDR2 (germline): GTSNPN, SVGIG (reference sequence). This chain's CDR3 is CASSRDTEAFF. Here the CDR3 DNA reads TGTGCATCATCACGGGACACTGAAGCTTTCTTT. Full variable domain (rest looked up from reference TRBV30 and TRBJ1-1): SQTIHQWPATLVQPVGSPLSLECTVEGTSNPNLYWYRQAAGRGLQLLFYSVGIGQISSEVPQNLSASRPQDRQFILSSKKLLLSDSGFYLCASSRDTEAFFGQGTRLTVV.

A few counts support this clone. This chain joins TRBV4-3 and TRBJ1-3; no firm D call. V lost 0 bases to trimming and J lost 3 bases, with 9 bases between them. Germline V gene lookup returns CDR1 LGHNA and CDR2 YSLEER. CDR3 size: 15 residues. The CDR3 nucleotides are TGCGCCAGCAGCCAAGAGGTCTATATTGGAAACACCATATATTTT. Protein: CASSQEVYIGNTIYF.

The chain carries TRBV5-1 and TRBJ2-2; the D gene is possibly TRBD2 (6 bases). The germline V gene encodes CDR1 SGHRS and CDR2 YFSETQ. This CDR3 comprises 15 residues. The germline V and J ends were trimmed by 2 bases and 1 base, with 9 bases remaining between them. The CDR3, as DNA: TGCGCCAGCAGCTTTAGCGGAGAGAACACCGGGGAGCTGTTTTTT. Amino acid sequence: CASSFSGENTGELFF.

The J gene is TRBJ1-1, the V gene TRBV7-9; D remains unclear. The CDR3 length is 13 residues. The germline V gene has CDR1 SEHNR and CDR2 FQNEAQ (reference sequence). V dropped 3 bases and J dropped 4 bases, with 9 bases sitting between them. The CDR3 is CASSFGQSTEAFF. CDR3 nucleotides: TGTGCCAGCAGCTTTGGCCAGAGCACTGAAGCTTTCTTT.

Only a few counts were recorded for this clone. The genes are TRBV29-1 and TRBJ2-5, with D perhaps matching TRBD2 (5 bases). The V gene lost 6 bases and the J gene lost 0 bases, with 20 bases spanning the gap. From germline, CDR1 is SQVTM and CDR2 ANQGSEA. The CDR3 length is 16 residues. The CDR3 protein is CSVPDDPDWYQETQYF. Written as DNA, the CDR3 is TGCAGCGTGCCTGACGACCCGGACTGGTACCAAGAGACCCAGTACTTC.

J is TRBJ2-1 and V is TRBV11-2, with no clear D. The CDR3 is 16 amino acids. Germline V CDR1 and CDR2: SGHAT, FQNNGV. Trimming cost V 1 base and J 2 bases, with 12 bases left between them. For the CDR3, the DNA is TGTGCCAGCAGCTTAGCTACGACGCAACCCTACAATGAGCAGTTCTTC. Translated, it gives CASSLATTQPYNEQFF.

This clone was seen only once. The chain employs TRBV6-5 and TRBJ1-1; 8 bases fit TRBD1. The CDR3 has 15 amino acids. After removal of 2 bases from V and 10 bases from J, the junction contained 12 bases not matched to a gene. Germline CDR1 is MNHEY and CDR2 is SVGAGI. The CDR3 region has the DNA TGTGCCAGCAGTTACGTGGACAGGGATGAAGAAAGAGCTTTCTTT. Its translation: CASSYVDRDEERAFF.

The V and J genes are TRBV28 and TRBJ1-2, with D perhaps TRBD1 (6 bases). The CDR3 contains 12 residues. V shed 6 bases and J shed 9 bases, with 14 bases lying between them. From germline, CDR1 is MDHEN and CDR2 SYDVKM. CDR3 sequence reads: CASSPLDRSYTF. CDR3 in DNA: TGTGCCAGCAGCCCCCTGGACAGAAGCTACACCTTC.

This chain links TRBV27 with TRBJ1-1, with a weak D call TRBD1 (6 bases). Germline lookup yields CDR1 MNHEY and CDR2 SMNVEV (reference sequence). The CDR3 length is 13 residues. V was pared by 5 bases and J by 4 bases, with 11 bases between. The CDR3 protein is CASSERGGTEAFF. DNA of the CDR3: TGTGCCAGCAGTGAGCGAGGGGGCACTGAAGCTTTCTTT.

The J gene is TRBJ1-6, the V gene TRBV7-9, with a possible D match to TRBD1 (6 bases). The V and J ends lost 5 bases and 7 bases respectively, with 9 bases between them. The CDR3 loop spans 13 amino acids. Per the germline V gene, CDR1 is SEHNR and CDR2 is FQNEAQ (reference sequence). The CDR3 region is CASSKGGNSPLHF. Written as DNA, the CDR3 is TGTGCCAGCAGCAAAGGGGGGAATTCACCCCTCCACTTT.

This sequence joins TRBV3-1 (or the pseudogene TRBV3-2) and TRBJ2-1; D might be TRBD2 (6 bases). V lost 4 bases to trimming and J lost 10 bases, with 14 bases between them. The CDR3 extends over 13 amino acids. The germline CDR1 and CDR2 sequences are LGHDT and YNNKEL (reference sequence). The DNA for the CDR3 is TGTGCCAGCAGCCGAACACTGGGGGGAGAGCAGTTCTTC. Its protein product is CASSRTLGGEQFF.

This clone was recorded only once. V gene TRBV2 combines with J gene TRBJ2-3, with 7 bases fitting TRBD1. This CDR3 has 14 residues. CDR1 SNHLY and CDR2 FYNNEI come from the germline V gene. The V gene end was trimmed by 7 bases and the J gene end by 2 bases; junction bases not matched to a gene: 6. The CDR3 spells CASTRDRVTDTQYF. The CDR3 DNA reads TGTGCCAGCACGAGAGACAGGGTCACAGATACGCAGTATTTT.

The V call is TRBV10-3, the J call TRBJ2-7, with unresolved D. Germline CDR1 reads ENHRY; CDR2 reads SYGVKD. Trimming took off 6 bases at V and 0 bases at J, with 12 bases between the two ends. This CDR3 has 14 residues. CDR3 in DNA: TGTGCCATCAGCTACAGCTTATCCTCCTACGAGCAGTACTTC. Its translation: CAISYSLSSYEQYF.

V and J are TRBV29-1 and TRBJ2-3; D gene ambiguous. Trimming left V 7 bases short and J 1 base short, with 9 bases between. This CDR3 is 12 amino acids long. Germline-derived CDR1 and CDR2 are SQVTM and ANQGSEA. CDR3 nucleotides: TGCAGCGGGAGTTCGGGCACAGATACGCAGTATTTT. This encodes CSGSSGTDTQYF.

In nucleotides, the CDR3 is TGCGCCAGCAGCCAAGAAGGCCACACCTCGGGGGAGCTGTTTTTT. It yields the protein CASSQEGHTSGELFF. The rearrangement joins TRBV4-3 to TRBJ2-2; D is uncertain. The CDR3 length is 15 residues. Germline CDR1 and CDR2: LGHNA and YSLEER. Trimming took off 0 bases at V and 8 bases at J, with 13 bases between the two ends.

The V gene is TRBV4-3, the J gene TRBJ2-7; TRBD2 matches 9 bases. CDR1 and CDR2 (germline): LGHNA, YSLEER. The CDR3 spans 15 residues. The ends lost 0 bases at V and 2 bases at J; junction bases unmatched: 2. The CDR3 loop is CASSQEPSGAYEQYF. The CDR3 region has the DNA TGCGCCAGCAGCCAAGAGCCTAGCGGGGCCTACGAGCAGTACTTC.

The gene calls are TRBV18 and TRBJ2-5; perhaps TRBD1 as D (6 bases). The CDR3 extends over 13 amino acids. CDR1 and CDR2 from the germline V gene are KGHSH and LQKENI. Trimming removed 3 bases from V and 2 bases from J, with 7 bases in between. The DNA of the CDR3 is TGTGCCAGCTCACCGGGACATCAAGAGACCCAGTACTTC. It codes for CASSPGHQETQYF.

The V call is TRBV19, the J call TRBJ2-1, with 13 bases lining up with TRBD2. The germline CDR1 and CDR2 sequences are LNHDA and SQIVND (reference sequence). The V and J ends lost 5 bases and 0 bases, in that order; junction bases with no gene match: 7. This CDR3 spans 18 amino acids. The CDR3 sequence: CASSARLAGGPSYNEQFF. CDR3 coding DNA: TGTGCCAGTAGTGCGCGACTAGCGGGAGGCCCCTCCTACAATGAGCAGTTCTTC.

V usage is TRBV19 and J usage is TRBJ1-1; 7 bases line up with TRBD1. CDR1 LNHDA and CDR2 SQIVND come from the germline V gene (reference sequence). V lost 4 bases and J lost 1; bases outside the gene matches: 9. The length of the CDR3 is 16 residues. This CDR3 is CASSTPRGQRNTEAFF. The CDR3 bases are TGTGCCAGTAGTACTCCCCGGGGACAGCGGAACACTGAAGCTTTCTTT.

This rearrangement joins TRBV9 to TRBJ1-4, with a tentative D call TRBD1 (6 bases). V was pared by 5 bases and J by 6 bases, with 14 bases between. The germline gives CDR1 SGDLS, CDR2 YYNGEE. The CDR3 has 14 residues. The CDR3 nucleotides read TGTGCCAGCAGGCGGGGGGGGGCATATGAAAAACTGTTTTTT. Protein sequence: CASRRGGAYEKLFF.

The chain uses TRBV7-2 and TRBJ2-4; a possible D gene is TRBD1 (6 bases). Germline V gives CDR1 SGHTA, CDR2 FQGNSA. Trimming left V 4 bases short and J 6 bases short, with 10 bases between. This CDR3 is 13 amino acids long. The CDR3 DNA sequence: TGTGCCAGCAGCTATTCCAGGGGAAACATTCAGTACTTC. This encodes CASSYSRGNIQYF.